The 9 T cell receptor beta chains given below trace back to one sample, sequenced in a study of shared clonotypes between healthy human individuals. The table came from immunoSEQ multiplex PCR; TCRdb's copy has only in-frame clones and leaves some out. The sample contains about a million clones, approximately 68% of which appear only once. Sequenced sample: memory CD4+ T cells sorted from blood. Subset given: CD45RA-negative fraction. Every receptor here comes from a man younger than 30 in good health.

The chain joins TRBV10-3 to TRBJ1-2, with 7 bases matching TRBD1. V was pared by 6 bases and J by 1 base, with 11 bases of the junction left unmatched. The V gene's germline CDR1 is ENHRY and CDR2 SYGVKD. The CDR3 runs 16 residues. CDR3 sequence: CAISPGGQQINYGYTF. CDR3 DNA: TGTGCCATCAGCCCGGGGGGACAGCAGATTAACTATGGCTACACCTTC.

The J gene is TRBJ2-2, the V gene TRBV19; 9 nucleotides align to TRBD1. V lost 10 bases, J lost 0 bases, and 6 bases stayed unmatched. Looked up from germline, CDR1 is LNHDA and CDR2 is SQIVND (reference sequence). This CDR3 is built from 15 residues. The CDR3 DNA is TGTGCCACCCTACGACAGGGGGCGAACACCGGGGAGCTGTTTTTT. This codes for CATLRQGANTGELFF.

On this clone: The junction departs from germline at one end; a sequencing error may be responsible. This sequence joins TRBV2 and TRBJ2-7; D might be TRBD1 (6 bases). Germline V CDR1 and CDR2: SNHLY, FYNNEI. CDR3 length equals 11 residues. The CDR3 nucleotides are TGCGCGGTGGGGGCGGCCTACGAGCAGTACTTC. Its translation is CAVGAAYEQYF.

This clone was recorded a few times. The V call is TRBV6-1, the J call TRBJ1-6; D is unclear. The CDR3 has 14 residues. V was cut by 4 bases and J by 8 bases, with 12 bases left in between. Germline V gene lookup returns CDR1 MNHNS and CDR2 SASEGT. Written as DNA, the CDR3 is TGTGCCAGCAGTGTCGACCTCTTGGATTCACCCCTCCACTTT. This gives the protein CASSVDLLDSPLHF.

The chain employs TRBV6-6 and TRBJ2-2; D remains unclear. This CDR3 is built from 11 residues. V was trimmed by 6 bases and J by 2 bases, leaving 1 base between them. Germline values: CDR1 MNHNY, CDR2 SVGAGI (reference sequence). CDR3 DNA sequence: TGTGCCAGCAGAAACACCGGGGAGCTGTTTTTT. It translates to CASRNTGELFF.

The chain carries TRBV6-1 and TRBJ2-7, with TRBD1 matching over 7 bases. V dropped 10 bases and J dropped 2; count of bases not matched to a gene: 5. This CDR3 spans 12 amino acids. The germline CDR1 and CDR2 sequences are MNHNS and SASEGT. The CDR3 loop is CATHRGTYEQYF. The CDR3 nucleotides are TGTGCCACCCACAGGGGAACCTACGAGCAGTACTTC.

The chain carries TRBV29-1 and TRBJ2-7; D may be TRBD1 or TRBD2 (5 bases each). V was shortened by 2 bases and J by 1 base, with 12 bases between the two germline ends. The CDR3 contains 14 residues. CDR1 is SQVTM and CDR2 is ANQGSEA in the germline V gene. The CDR3 here is CSVETRDGSYEQYF. The DNA of the CDR3 is TGCAGCGTTGAAACCCGGGACGGATCCTACGAGCAGTACTTC.

The chain is built from TRBV7-9 and TRBJ2-3, with 8 bases identical to TRBD2. In germline, CDR1 is SEHNR, CDR2 FQNEAQ (reference sequence). Unmatched junction bases numbered 7, after V lost 5 bases and J lost 3 bases. There are 15 residues in the CDR3. Written as DNA, the CDR3 is TGTGCCAGCAGCAATAGCGGGACTGGTACAGATACGCAGTATTTT. Encoded protein: CASSNSGTGTDTQYF.

The rearrangement links TRBV19 to TRBJ2-7; TRBD2 agrees at 15 bases. Germline V gene data show CDR1 as LNHDA and CDR2 as SQIVND (reference sequence). CDR3 size: 17 residues. Trimming removed 4 bases from V and 6 bases from J; junction bases left unmatched: 10. The CDR3 DNA sequence: TGTGCCAGTAGTACTGGACTAGCGGGAGGGCCGAGAGCCGAGCAGTACTTC. Translated: CASSTGLAGGPRAEQYF.